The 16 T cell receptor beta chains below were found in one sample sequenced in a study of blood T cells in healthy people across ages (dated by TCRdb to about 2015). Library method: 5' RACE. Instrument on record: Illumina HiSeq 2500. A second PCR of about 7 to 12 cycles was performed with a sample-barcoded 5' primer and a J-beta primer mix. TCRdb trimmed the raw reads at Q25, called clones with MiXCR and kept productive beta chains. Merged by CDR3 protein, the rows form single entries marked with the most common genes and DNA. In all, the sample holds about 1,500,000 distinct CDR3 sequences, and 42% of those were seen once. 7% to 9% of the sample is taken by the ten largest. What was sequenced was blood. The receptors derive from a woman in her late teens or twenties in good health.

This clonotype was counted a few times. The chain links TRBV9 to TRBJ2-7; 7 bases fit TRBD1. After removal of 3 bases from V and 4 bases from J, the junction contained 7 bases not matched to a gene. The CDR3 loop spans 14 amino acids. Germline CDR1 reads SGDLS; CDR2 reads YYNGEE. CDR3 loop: CASSEQGSGYEQYF. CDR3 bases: TGTGCCAGCAGCGAACAGGGGTCAGGTTACGAGCAGTACTTC.

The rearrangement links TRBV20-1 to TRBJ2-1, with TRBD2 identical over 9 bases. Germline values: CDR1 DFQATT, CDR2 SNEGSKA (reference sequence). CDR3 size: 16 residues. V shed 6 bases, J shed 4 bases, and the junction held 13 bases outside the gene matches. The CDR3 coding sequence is TGCAGTGCCCCCGCGGGAGGGCCCGGTGGGTACAATGAGCAGTTCTTC. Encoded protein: CSAPAGGPGGYNEQFF.

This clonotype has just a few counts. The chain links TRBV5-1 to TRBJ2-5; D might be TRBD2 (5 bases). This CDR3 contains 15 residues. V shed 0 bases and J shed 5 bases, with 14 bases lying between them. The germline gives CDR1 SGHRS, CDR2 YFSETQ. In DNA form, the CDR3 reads TGCGCCAGCAGCTTGGACGGCGTGAGGGCGGAGACCCAGTACTTC. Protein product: CASSLDGVRAETQYF.

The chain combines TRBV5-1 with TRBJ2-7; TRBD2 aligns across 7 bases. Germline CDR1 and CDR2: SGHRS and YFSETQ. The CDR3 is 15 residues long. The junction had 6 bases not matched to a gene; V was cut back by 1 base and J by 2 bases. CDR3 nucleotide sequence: TGCGCCAGCAGCTTGTTTGGGGAGGGGACCTACGAGCAGTACTTC. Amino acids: CASSLFGEGTYEQYF.

The CDR3 nucleotides are TGCAGCGTACTCACAGGGCCCGGGGAGCTGTTTTTT. Translating gives CSVLTGPGELFF. The rearrangement links TRBV29-1 to TRBJ2-2; D possibly corresponds to TRBD1 (6 bases). V was pared by 6 bases and J by 6 bases, with 11 bases between. Germline CDR1 SQVTM, CDR2 ANQGSEA. This CDR3 region has 12 residues.

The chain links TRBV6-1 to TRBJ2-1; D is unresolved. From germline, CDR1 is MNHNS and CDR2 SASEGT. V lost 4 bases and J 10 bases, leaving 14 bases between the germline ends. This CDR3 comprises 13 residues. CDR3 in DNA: TGTGCCAGCAGTGCCTCCCATTCTACGGAGCAGTTCTTC. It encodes CASSASHSTEQFF.

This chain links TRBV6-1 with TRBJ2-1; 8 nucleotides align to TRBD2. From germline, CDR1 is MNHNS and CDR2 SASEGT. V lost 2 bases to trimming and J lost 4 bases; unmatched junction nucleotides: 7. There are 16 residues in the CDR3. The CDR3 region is CASSERLAGKYNEQFF. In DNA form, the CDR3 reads TGTGCCAGCAGTGAAAGGCTAGCGGGTAAATACAATGAGCAGTTCTTC.

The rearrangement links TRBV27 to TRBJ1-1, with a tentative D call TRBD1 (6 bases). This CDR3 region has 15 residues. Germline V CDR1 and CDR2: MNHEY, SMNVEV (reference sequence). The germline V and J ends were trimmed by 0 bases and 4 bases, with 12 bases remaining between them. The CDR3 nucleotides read TGTGCCAGCAGTTTATCGGCAGGGGTTGGCACTGAAGCTTTCTTT. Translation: CASSLSAGVGTEAFF.

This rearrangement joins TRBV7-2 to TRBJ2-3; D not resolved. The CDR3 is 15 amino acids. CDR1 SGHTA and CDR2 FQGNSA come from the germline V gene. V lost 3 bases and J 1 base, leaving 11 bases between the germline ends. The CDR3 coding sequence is TGTGCCAGCAGCTTGTTAGAGGAGCGCACAGATACGCAGTATTTT. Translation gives CASSLLEERTDTQYF.

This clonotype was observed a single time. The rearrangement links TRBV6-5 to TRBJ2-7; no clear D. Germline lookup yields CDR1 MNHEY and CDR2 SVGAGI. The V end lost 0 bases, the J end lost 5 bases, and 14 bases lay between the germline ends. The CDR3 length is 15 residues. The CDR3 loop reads CASSYSPAFIDEQYF. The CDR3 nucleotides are TGTGCCAGCAGTTACTCGCCGGCTTTCATAGACGAGCAGTACTTC.

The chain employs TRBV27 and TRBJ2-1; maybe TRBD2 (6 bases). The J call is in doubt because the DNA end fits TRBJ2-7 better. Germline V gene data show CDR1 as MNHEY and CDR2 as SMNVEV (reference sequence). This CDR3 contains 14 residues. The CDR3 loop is CASSQRGGVNEQYF. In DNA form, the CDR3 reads TGTGCCAGCAGCCAGAGGGGAGGCGTTAACGAGCAGTACTTC.

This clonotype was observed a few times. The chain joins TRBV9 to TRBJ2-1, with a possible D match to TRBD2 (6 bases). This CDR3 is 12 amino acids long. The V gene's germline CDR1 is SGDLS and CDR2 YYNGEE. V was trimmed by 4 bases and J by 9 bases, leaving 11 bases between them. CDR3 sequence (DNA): TGTGCCAGCAGCAAACTAGCTGCTGAGCAGTTCTTC. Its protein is CASSKLAAEQFF.

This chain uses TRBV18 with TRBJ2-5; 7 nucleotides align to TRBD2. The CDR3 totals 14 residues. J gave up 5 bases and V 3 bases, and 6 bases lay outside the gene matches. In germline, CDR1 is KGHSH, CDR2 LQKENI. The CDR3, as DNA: TGTGCCAGCTCACCTCCGGGGAGGGCGGAGACCCAGTACTTC. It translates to CASSPPGRAETQYF. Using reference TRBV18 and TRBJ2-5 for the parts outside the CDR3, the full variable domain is NAGVMQNPRHLVRRRGQEARLRCSPMKGHSHVYWYRQLPEEGLKFMVYLQKENIIDESGMPKERFSAEFPKEGPSILRIQQVVRGDSAAYFCASSPPGRAETQYFGPGTRLLVL.

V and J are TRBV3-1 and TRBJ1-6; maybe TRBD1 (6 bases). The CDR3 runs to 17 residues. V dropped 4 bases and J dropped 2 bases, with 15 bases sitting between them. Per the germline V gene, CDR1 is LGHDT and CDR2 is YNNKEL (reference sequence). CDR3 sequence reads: CASSLASYRAYNSPLHF. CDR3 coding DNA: TGTGCCAGCAGCCTTGCCTCCTACAGGGCCTATAATTCACCCCTCCACTTT.

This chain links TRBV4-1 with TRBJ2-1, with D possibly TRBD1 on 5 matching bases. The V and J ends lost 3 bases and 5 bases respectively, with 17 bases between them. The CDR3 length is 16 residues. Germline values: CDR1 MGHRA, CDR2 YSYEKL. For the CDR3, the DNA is TGCGCCAGCAGCCAGCGATGGGGCTACCGAGACAATGAGCAGTTCTTC. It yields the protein CASSQRWGYRDNEQFF.

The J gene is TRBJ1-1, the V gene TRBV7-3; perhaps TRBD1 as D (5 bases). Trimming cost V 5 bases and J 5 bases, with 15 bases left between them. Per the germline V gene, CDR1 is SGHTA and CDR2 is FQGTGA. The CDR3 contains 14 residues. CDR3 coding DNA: TGTGCCAGCAGCGAAGCGGCAGGGAGAACTGAAGCTTTCTTT. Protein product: CASSEAAGRTEAFF.